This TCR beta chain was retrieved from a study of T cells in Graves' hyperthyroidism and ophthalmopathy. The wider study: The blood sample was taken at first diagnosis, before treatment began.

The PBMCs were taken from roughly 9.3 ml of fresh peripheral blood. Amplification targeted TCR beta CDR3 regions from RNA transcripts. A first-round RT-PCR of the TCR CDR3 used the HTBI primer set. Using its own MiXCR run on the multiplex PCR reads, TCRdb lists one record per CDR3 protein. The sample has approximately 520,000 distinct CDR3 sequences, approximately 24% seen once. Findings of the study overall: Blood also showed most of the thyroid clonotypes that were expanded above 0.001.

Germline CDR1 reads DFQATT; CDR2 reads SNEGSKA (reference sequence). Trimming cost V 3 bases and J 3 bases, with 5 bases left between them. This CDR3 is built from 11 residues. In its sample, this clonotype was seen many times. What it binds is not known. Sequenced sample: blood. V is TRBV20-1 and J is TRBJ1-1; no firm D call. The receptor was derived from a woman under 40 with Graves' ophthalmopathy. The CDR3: CSASPYTEAFF. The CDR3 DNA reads TGCAGTGCTAGCCCATACACTGAAGCTTTCTTT.